This TCR beta chain was recorded in a study of T cells in women clearing cervical HPV infection. V gave up 4 bases and J gave up 10 bases; unmatched junction bases: 9. The CDR3 is made up of 15 amino acids. CDR1 is LNHDA and CDR2 is SQIVND in the germline V gene (reference sequence). Clones were sequenced by immunoSEQ multiplex PCR, and TCRdb holds only the in-frame ones, with some missing. The sample has about 24,000 clones; the top ten hold roughly 5.3%. Details on this clone: The missing CDR3 end, 3 residues past where the read stops, is filled in from the germline J gene.

Sequenced input: blood buffy coat. This TCR was recovered from a woman aged 18 to 75 with a cervical HPV16 infection that either progressed to CIN3+ or cleared (not recorded which). This chain connects TRBV19 to TRBJ1-6; TRBD1 aligns across 8 bases. The CDR3 protein is CASSRRDRLGSPLHF. Partial CDR3 DNA: TGTGCCAGTAGTAGGCGGGACAGGTTGGGCTCACCC.